This T cell receptor beta chain is from a study of blood T cells in healthy people across ages. Then a second PCR, running roughly 7 to 12 cycles, was carried out with a sample-barcoded 5' primer and a J-beta primer mix. TCRdb re-called the 5' RACE reads with MiXCR, one entry per CDR3 protein. The sample consists of over a million distinct CDR3 sequences, 40% to 50% of them appearing once. Researchers collected about 9.1 milliliters of peripheral blood from every single donor. Findings of the study overall: While age rose, TCR beta diversity per million T cells dropped in a roughly linear way. TCR beta diversity correlated strongly with naive T cell percentage. Diversity figures derived from one million T cells were judged to underestimate the true value.

Germline CDR1 and CDR2: MNHNS and SASEGT. The CDR3 is 12 amino acids. To note about this clonotype: Its antigen is unknown. At one end the junction does not follow the germline gene, possibly because of a read error.

The TCR sequence derives from a woman in her late teens or twenties in good health. Source material: blood. The genes are TRBV6-1 and TRBJ1-2; D gene ambiguous. In DNA, the CDR3 is TGTGCCAGCTTTTGGGCTAACCATGGCTACACCTTC. It codes for CASFWANHGYTF.